Listed below are T cell receptor beta chains from one sample, sequenced in a study of Graves' ophthalmopathy and Graves' hyperthyroidism. TCRdb called the multiplex PCR reads again in MiXCR, with one record for every CDR3 protein. This sample yields over 500,000 distinct CDR3 sequences, of which 20% to 25% are seen a single time; more than 5.5% belongs to the top ten. Input material: peripheral blood. These receptors were collected from a woman under 30 with stable Graves' hyperthyroidism. Some clones in this sample may be carry-over from other donors' samples. Both conserved end residues are part of each CDR3. D genes are given only for firm matches. For some rows the clone size is stated as once, few or many, or as a class when expanded; others skip it.

size: .
D: .
V: TRBV12-3/TRBV12-4
J: TRBJ2-7
DNA: TGTGCCAGCAGTCCCGGGACCTCTGCCTCCTACGAGCAGTACTTC
CDR3: CASSPGTSASYEQYF

size: few
D: .
V: TRBV20-1
J: TRBJ1-2
DNA: TGCAGTGCTAGGTCAATCCGGACGGATAACTATGGCTACACCTTC
CDR3: CSARSIRTDNYGYTF

size: few
D: TRBD1
V: TRBV7-9
J: TRBJ2-7
DNA: TGTGCCAGCAGCTTAACCTATTTACAGGGGGAAGCCTACGAGCAGTACTTC
CDR3: CASSLTYLQGEAYEQYF

size: many
D: .
V: TRBV3-1
J: TRBJ1-1
DNA: TGTGCCAGCAGCACGAAAGGTAACACTGAAGCTTTCTTT
CDR3: CASSTKGNTEAFF

size: once
D: .
V: TRBV5-4
J: TRBJ1-1
DNA: TGTGCCAGCAGCGTGATCTCCGCCGTTTTAGATGATTGGGCCAGAACTTTCTTT
CDR3: CASSVISAVLDDWARTFF

size: many
D: .
V: TRBV5-1
J: TRBJ2-6
DNA: TGCGCCAGCAGCCTTAATCAGGGGAACGGGGCCAACGTCCTGACTTTC
CDR3: CASSLNQGNGANVLTF

size: many
D: .
V: TRBV11-2
J: TRBJ2-7
DNA: TGTGCCAGCAGCTTAGAAGTAGCGTTGTTCGAGCAGTACTTC
CDR3: CASSLEVALFEQYF

size: many
D: .
V: TRBV5-1
J: TRBJ2-5
DNA: TGCGCCAGCAGCTTGGGGGGCTCGGTTCGGGAGACCCAGTACTTC
CDR3: CASSLGGSVRETQYF

size: many
D: TRBD2
V: TRBV20-1
J: TRBJ2-7
DNA: TGCAGTGCCAACGTCATCGGGGGGGTTCACTACGAGCAGTACTTC
CDR3: CSANVIGGVHYEQYF

size: many
D: TRBD1
V: TRBV28
J: TRBJ2-3
DNA: TGTGCCAGCAGTCCTGTGCGGGGACAGGGTACAGATACGCAGTATTTT
CDR3: CASSPVRGQGTDTQYF

size: many
D: .
V: TRBV28
J: TRBJ2-7
DNA: TGTGCCAGCACCGACGGGGGAGCTACCTACGAGCAGTACTTC
CDR3: CASTDGGATYEQYF

size: .
D: .
V: TRBV30
J: TRBJ1-1
DNA: TGTGCCTGGATGATGAGGGAGAACACTGAAGCTTTCTTT
CDR3: CAWMMRENTEAFF

size: .
D: .
V: TRBV20-1
J: TRBJ2-5
DNA: TGCAGTGCTAGAGATTCCTCGGGTTGGGCGCGCCCAGAGACCCAGTACTTC
CDR3: CSARDSSGWARPETQYF

size: .
D: TRBD1
V: TRBV13
J: TRBJ2-7
DNA: TGTGCCAGCAGCCCCCAGATTCCGGGACAGGGAATGAACGAGCAGTACTTC
CDR3: CASSPQIPGQGMNEQYF

size: few
D: TRBD2
V: TRBV2
J: TRBJ2-5
DNA: TGTGCCAGCAGAGCTGGGACTAGCGGGCTCCAAGAGACCCAGTACTTC
CDR3: CASRAGTSGLQETQYF

size: once
D: .
V: TRBV9
J: TRBJ2-7
DNA: TGTGCCAGCAGCGCGGGGACTTCAAGCTCCTACGAGCAGTACTTC
CDR3: CASSAGTSSSYEQYF

size: many
D: .
V: TRBV12-3/TRBV12-4
J: TRBJ1-6
DNA: TGTGCCAGCAGTTCGGGCAGGCGGCGGTATAATTCACCCCTCCACTTT
CDR3: CASSSGRRRYNSPLHF

size: many
D: .
V: TRBV9
J: TRBJ1-2
DNA: TGTGCCAGCAGCGTAGCTACGGGGGGGGGCCTCTATGGCTACACCTTC
CDR3: CASSVATGGGLYGYTF

size: .
D: .
V: TRBV4-1
J: TRBJ1-5
DNA: TGCGCCAGCAGCCAAGACACCACCCAGGGTTTGTATCGTCAGCCCCAGCATTTT
CDR3: CASSQDTTQGLYRQPQHF

size: many
D: .
V: TRBV24-1
J: TRBJ1-2
DNA: TGTGCCACCAGGGACACCCAGGGAGGCTACACCTTC
CDR3: CATRDTQGGYTF

size: once
D: TRBD1
V: TRBV29-1
J: TRBJ1-2
DNA: TGCAGCGTTGCAGTCGGGCAGGGGGCGTACAGGGGCTACACCTTC
CDR3: CSVAVGQGAYRGYTF

size: many
D: TRBD2
V: TRBV20-1
J: TRBJ2-7
DNA: TGCAGTGCTAGAGGGACTAGCGTTTGGTACGAGCAGTACTTC
CDR3: CSARGTSVWYEQYF

size: many
D: .
V: TRBV3-1
J: TRBJ1-1
DNA: TGTGCCAGCAGGTACAGGGATGAGAACACTGAAGCTTTCTTT
CDR3: CASRYRDENTEAFF

size: many
D: TRBD1
V: TRBV19
J: TRBJ1-1
DNA: TGTGCCAGTAGTCCGAAAGGGGGCTGGGACACTGAAGCTTTCTTT
CDR3: CASSPKGGWDTEAFF

size: .
D: .
V: TRBV28
J: TRBJ2-4
DNA: TGTGCCAGCAGTTTAATCCCAGAGGCCAAAAACATTAAGTACTTC
CDR3: CASSLIPEAKNIKYF

size: .
D: .
V: TRBV19
J: TRBJ1-2
DNA: TGTGCCAGTAGTATTTTTCCCCCCGAACAGGGCTCCTATGGCTACACCTTC
CDR3: CASSIFPPEQGSYGYTF

size: few
D: .
V: TRBV24-1
J: TRBJ2-7
DNA: TGTGCCACCTCCGGATCGACATCCACCTACGAGCAGTACTTC
CDR3: CATSGSTSTYEQYF

size: many
D: TRBD1
V: TRBV27
J: TRBJ2-7
DNA: TGTGCCAGCAGTTCCTCGGGGACAGGGAGGGGCGAGCAGTACTTC
CDR3: CASSSSGTGRGEQYF

size: many
D: .
V: TRBV5-6
J: TRBJ1-2
DNA: TGTGCCAGCAGCCGCACAGACAGATACTATGGCTACACCTTC
CDR3: CASSRTDRYYGYTF

size: many
D: TRBD1
V: TRBV6-5
J: TRBJ1-2
DNA: TGTGCCAGCGGACAGGGGGCGGGTGGCTACACCTTC
CDR3: CASGQGAGGYTF

size: many
D: .
V: TRBV5-5
J: TRBJ2-6
DNA: TGTGCCAGCAGCTCAGCAGGCTCTGGGGCCAACGTCCTGACTTTC
CDR3: CASSSAGSGANVLTF

size: many
D: .
V: TRBV5-1
J: TRBJ2-7
DNA: TGCGCCAGCAGCGCCATATCGGCGTCCTCTTCCCTAAGCTCCTACGAGCAGTACTTC
CDR3: CASSAISASSSLSSYEQYF

size: many
D: .
V: TRBV9
J: TRBJ1-2
DNA: TGTGCCAGCAGCGTATCGGGGGGTGAAGAAGGCTACACCTTC
CDR3: CASSVSGGEEGYTF

size: .
D: .
V: TRBV20-1
J: TRBJ2-7
DNA: TGCAGTGCTCCTCCAGGGGGGGCGACCTACGAGCAGTACTTC
CDR3: CSAPPGGATYEQYF

size: few
D: .
V: TRBV28
J: TRBJ1-1
DNA: TGTGCCAGCAGCTCCCACGGGAGCGCTGAAGCTTTCTTT
CDR3: CASSSHGSAEAFF

size: few
D: .
V: TRBV14
J: TRBJ2-7
DNA: TGTGCCAGCAGCCAAGTGTCTTTTCGGCAGTACTTC
CDR3: CASSQVSFRQYF

size: .
D: .
V: TRBV30
J: TRBJ2-5
DNA: TGTGCCTGGAGCGAGACCCAAGAGACCCAGTACTTC
CDR3: CAWSETQETQYF

size: many
D: .
V: TRBV5-1
J: TRBJ2-3
DNA: TGCGCCAGCAGCTTGCTTCGCAGGGGAAGCACAGATACGCAGTATTTT
CDR3: CASSLLRRGSTDTQYF

size: .
D: TRBD2
V: TRBV3-1
J: TRBJ2-7
DNA: TGTGCCAGCAGCCAAATACGGGGCGGGAGTTACGAGCAGTACTTC
CDR3: CASSQIRGGSYEQYF

size: many
D: TRBD2
V: TRBV10-2
J: TRBJ2-5
DNA: TGCGCCAGCAGCCTACTAGCGGGGATCCAAGAGACCCAGTACTTC
CDR3: CASSLLAGIQETQYF

size: many
D: .
V: TRBV6-1
J: TRBJ2-7
DNA: TGTGCCAGCAGTCAAGGGGACTTCAGCTACGAGCAGTACTTC
CDR3: CASSQGDFSYEQYF

size: .
D: .
V: TRBV15
J: TRBJ1-1
DNA: TGTGCCACCAGCATAGGGGGGGAAGCTTTCTTT
CDR3: CATSIGGEAFF

size: many
D: .
V: TRBV5-1
J: TRBJ1-3
DNA: TGCGCCAGCAGCTTGGTCGGGAACGGAAACACCATATATTTT
CDR3: CASSLVGNGNTIYF

size: .
D: .
V: TRBV10-3
J: TRBJ1-2
DNA: TGTGCCATCCCGAAATGGGGGCCCTTAGGCTATGGCTACACCTTC
CDR3: CAIPKWGPLGYGYTF

size: many
D: TRBD1
V: TRBV6-2/TRBV6-3
J: TRBJ1-2
DNA: TGTGCCAGCAGTACCCCCCTGGACAGGGGGAGGGGCTACACCTTC
CDR3: CASSTPLDRGRGYTF

size: .
D: .
V: TRBV11-2
J: TRBJ1-2
DNA: TGTGCCAGCAGCTTAGACTCAGCAACTCTCTACTATGGCTACACCTTC
CDR3: CASSLDSATLYYGYTF

size: many
D: .
V: TRBV6-4
J: TRBJ1-1
DNA: TGTGCCAGCAGTCCCCCTAGACGTGGCAGGAGGAACACTGAAGCTTTCTTT
CDR3: CASSPPRRGRRNTEAFF

size: .
D: .
V: TRBV6-1
J: TRBJ2-5
DNA: TGTGCCATAGGCCGGACCGACACAGAGACCCAGTACTTC
CDR3: CAIGRTDTETQYF

size: many
D: TRBD1
V: TRBV12-3/TRBV12-4
J: TRBJ1-1
DNA: TGTGCCAGCAGTTTTCGACAGGGGGCGAGGGGGAACACTGAAGCTTTCTTT
CDR3: CASSFRQGARGNTEAFF

size: many
D: TRBD1
V: TRBV7-2
J: TRBJ1-2
DNA: TGTGCCAGCAGCAACGGACAGGGTACATATGGCTACACCTTC
CDR3: CASSNGQGTYGYTF

size: few
D: .
V: TRBV28
J: TRBJ1-2
DNA: TGTGCCAGCAGTTACAGCGCTAACTATGGCTACACCTTC
CDR3: CASSYSANYGYTF

size: many
D: .
V: TRBV28
J: TRBJ2-7
DNA: TGTGCCAGCAGTTCCAGGGTGTACGAGCAGTACTTC
CDR3: CASSSRVYEQYF

size: few
D: .
V: TRBV7-2
J: TRBJ2-5
DNA: TGTGCCAGCAGCTTAGACGGTAGCCCCCAGGAGACCCAGTACTTC
CDR3: CASSLDGSPQETQYF

size: .
D: TRBD1
V: TRBV15
J: TRBJ2-7
DNA: TGTGCCACCAGCCCTCGAGGACAGGCCTACGAGCAGTACTTC
CDR3: CATSPRGQAYEQYF

size: .
D: TRBD1
V: TRBV2
J: TRBJ2-7
DNA: TGTGCCAGCAGTGGAAGACCCGGGACAGGGGGCCAAGAGCAGTACTTC
CDR3: CASSGRPGTGGQEQYF

size: many
D: TRBD1
V: TRBV5-1
J: TRBJ1-1
DNA: TGCGCCAGCAGCCCGGGACAGGGGTCCTCGAACACTGAAGCTTTCTTT
CDR3: CASSPGQGSSNTEAFF

size: few
D: .
V: TRBV4-1
J: TRBJ1-2
DNA: TGCGCCAGCAGCCAAGATCGAGCAGTGACGAATGGCTACACCTTC
CDR3: CASSQDRAVTNGYTF

size: .
D: TRBD1
V: TRBV28
J: TRBJ1-5
DNA: TGTGCCAGCACAACAGGGGGGATCCAGCCCCAGCATTTT
CDR3: CASTTGGIQPQHF

size: many
D: .
V: TRBV4-1
J: TRBJ1-6
DNA: TGCGCCAGCAATGCCGGAAATTCACCCCTCCACTTT
CDR3: CASNAGNSPLHF

size: few
D: .
V: TRBV30
J: TRBJ1-1
DNA: TGTGCCTGGAGTAGGAATTCGGTGAACACTGAAGCTTTCTTT
CDR3: CAWSRNSVNTEAFF